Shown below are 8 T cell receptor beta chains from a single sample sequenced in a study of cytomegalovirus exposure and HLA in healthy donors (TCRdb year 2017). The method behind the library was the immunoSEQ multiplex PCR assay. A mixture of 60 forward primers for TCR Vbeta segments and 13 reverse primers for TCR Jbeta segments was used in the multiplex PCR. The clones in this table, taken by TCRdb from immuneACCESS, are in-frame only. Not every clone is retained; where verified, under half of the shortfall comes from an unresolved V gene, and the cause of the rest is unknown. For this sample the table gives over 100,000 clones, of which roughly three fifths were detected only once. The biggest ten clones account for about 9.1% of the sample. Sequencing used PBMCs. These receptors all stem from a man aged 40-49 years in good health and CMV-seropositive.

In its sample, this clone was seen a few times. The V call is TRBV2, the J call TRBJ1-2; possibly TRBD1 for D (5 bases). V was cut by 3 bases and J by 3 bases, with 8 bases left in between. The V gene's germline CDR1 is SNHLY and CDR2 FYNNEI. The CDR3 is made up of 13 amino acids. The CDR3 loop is CASSDRGDYGYTF. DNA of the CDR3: TGTGCCAGCAGTGACCGGGGGGACTATGGCTACACCTTC.

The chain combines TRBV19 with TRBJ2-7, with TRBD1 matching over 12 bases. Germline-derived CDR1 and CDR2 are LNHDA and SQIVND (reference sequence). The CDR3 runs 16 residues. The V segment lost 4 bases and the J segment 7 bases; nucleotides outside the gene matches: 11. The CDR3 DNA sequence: TGTGCCAGTAGTACCGTCCCGGGACAGGGGGCGGGTGAGCAGTACTTC. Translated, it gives CASSTVPGQGAGEQYF.

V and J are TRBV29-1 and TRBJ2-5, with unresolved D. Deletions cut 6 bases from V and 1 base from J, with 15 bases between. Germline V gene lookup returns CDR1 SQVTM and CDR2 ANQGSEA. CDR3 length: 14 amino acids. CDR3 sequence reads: CSVRWAHLQETQYF. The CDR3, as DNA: TGCAGCGTCCGCTGGGCACATCTCCAAGAGACCCAGTACTTC. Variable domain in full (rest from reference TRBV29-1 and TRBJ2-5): SAVISQKPSRDICQRGTSLTIQCQVDSQVTMMFWYRQQPGQSLTLIATANQGSEATYESGFVIDKFPISRPNLTFSTLTVSNMSPEDSSIYLCSVRWAHLQETQYFGPGTRLLVL.

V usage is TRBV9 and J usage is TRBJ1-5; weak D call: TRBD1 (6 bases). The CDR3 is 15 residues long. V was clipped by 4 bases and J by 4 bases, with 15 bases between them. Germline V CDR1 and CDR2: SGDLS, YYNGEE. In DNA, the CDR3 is TGTGCCAGCAGCACTCGACCAGGGGCGAATCAGCCCCAGCATTTT. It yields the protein CASSTRPGANQPQHF.

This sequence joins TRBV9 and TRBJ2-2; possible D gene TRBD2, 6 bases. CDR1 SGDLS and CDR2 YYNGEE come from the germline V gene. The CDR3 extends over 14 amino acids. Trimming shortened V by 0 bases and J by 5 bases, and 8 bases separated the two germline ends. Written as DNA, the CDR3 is TGTGCCAGCAGCGTAGGGGGGGAGACCGGGGAGCTGTTTTTT. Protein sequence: CASSVGGETGELFF.

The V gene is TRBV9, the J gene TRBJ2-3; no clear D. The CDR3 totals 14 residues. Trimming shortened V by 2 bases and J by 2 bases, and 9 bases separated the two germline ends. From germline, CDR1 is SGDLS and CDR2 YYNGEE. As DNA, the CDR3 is TGTGCCAGCAGCGTTGGGCGTTCCACAGATACGCAGTATTTT. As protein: CASSVGRSTDTQYF.

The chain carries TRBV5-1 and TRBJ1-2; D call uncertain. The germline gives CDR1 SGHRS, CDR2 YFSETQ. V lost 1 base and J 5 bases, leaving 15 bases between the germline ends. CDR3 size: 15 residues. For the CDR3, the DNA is TGCGCCAGCAGCTTGCTCTCCAGTGGAGATTATGGCTACACCTTC. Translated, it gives CASSLLSSGDYGYTF.

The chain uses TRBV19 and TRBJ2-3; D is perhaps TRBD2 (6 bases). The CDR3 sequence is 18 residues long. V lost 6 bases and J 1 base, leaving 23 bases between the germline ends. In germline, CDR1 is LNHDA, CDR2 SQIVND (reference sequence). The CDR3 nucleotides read TGTGCCAGTAGCTCATCCCCCAGGGACTTACTTCGCACAGATACGCAGTATTTT. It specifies CASSSSPRDLLRTDTQYF.